A selection of T cell receptor beta chains follows, all from one sample in a study of cytomegalovirus exposure and HLA in healthy donors. Data came from immunoSEQ multiplex PCR; TCRdb stores just in-frame clones and leaves some out. This sample contains approximately 150,000 clones. What was sequenced was PBMCs. Every receptor here comes from a woman in her late teens or twenties in good health and CMV-seronegative. Both conserved end residues are part of each CDR3. The D gene is left open where the match is weak.

TRBV6-1	TRBD1	TRBJ2-7	TGTGCCAGCAGAGATTACAGGGGCGAGCAGTACTTC	CASRDYRGEQYF
TRBV11-2	TRBD2	TRBJ2-1	TGTGCCAGCAGCTTATATGCTAGCGGGAGTTTAAGGAATGAGCAGTTCTTC	CASSLYASGSLRNEQFF
TRBV5-8	TRBD2	TRBJ2-7	TGTGCCAGCAGCTCCCAACTGAGACTAGCGGGAAAATACTACGAGCAGTACTTC	CASSSQLRLAGKYYEQYF
TRBV7-9	TRBD1	TRBJ1-1	TGTGCCAGCAGCCACAACAGGGGGAACACTGAAGCTTTCTTT	CASSHNRGNTEAFF
TRBV6-5	TRBD1	TRBJ1-6	TGTGCCAGCAGTACACTCCGGGACAGGGGTTCACCCCTCCACTTT	CASSTLRDRGSPLHF
TRBV19	TRBD1	TRBJ1-3	TGTGCCAGTTCGAGTGGTCGGACAGGCGGTGGAAACACCATATATTTT	CASSSGRTGGGNTIYF
TRBV4-2	-	TRBJ2-5	TGTGCCAGCAGCATAACCCCTAGCGAGACCCAGTACTTC	CASSITPSETQYF
TRBV19	-	TRBJ1-1	TGTGCCAGTACCAGTATAACCGGGGAAAGAGCTTTCTTT	CASTSITGERAFF
TRBV27	-	TRBJ1-5	TGTGCCGGCAGTCGAGGGGGATCGATCCAGCCCCAGCATTTT	CAGSRGGSIQPQHF
TRBV18	TRBD2	TRBJ2-1	TGTGCCAGCTCCCCAACTAGCGTGGGGCTCTACAATGAGCAGTTCTTC	CASSPTSVGLYNEQFF
TRBV11-3	-	TRBJ2-1	TGTGCCAGCAGCGGAGCGGGCCCCTCCTACAATGAGCAGTTCTTC	CASSGAGPSYNEQFF
TRBV5-4	-	TRBJ2-5	TGTGCCAGCAGCTTGGAGCAGGGGTGGGCACAAGAGACCCAGTACTTC	CASSLEQGWAQETQYF
TRBV4-2	-	TRBJ2-5	TGTGCCAGCAGCCAAGAAAGCGGCGGGATGGGATTCGAGACCCAGTACTTC	CASSQESGGMGFETQYF
TRBV30	TRBD2	TRBJ2-3	TGTGCCTGGAGTGCAACTAGCGGGAGTTTCCTTAGCACAGATACGCAGTATTTT	CAWSATSGSFLSTDTQYF
TRBV27	-	TRBJ2-6	TGTGCCAGCACTCCCAGGTACTCTGGGGCCAACGTCCTGACTTTC	CASTPRYSGANVLTF
TRBV7-6	TRBD2	TRBJ2-5	TGTGCCAGCAGCCCTTACGGGACTAGCGGGGGCGCAGAGACCCAGTACTTC	CASSPYGTSGGAETQYF
TRBV6-1	TRBD1	TRBJ2-7	TGTGCCAGCAGGGTCGGACAGGGGATTTCCTACGAGCAGTACTTC	CASRVGQGISYEQYF
TRBV4-1	-	TRBJ2-1	TGCGCCAGCAGCCATAAGGAACAGGAGTTGGACAATGAGCAGTTCTTC	CASSHKEQELDNEQFF
TRBV7-2	-	TRBJ2-1	TGTGCCAGCGGACAGCACAATGAGCAGTTCTTC	CASGQHNEQFF
TRBV27	TRBD2	TRBJ2-1	TGTGCCAGCACCTCCTTGGGACTAGCGGGACCCGATGAGCAGTTCTTC	CASTSLGLAGPDEQFF
TRBV5-4	-	TRBJ2-7	TGTGCCAGCAGCTCCCCCGGCAGGACCTACGAGCAGTACTTC	CASSSPGRTYEQYF
TRBV7-9	TRBD1	TRBJ2-5	TGTGCCAGCAGCCCCTGGACAGGGAAGGACGAGACCCAGTACTTC	CASSPWTGKDETQYF
TRBV4-3	TRBD2	TRBJ2-1	TGCGCCAGCAGCCAAGAGGGACTAGCGGGGAATAATGAGCAGTTCTTC	CASSQEGLAGNNEQFF
TRBV5-1	TRBD2	TRBJ2-3	TGCGCCAGCAGCGGGCTAGCGGGAGCAGATACGCAGTATTTT	CASSGLAGADTQYF
TRBV7-9	TRBD2	TRBJ2-3	TGTGCCAGCAGCTCGAGCGGGAGGGGTCATAGAGATACGCAGTATTTT	CASSSSGRGHRDTQYF
TRBV30	-	TRBJ2-3	TGTGCCTTCTTCGGTGGCACAGATACGCAGTATTTT	CAFFGGTDTQYF
TRBV7-2	-	TRBJ2-7	TGTGCCAGCAGCTTAGAACGATACAACGAGCAGTACTTC	CASSLERYNEQYF
TRBV19	-	TRBJ2-1	TGTGCCAGTAGTATTACTAGTGAGCAGTTCTTC	CASSITSEQFF
TRBV6-5	-	TRBJ1-2	TGTGCCAGCAGTTACTCGGCGGCATATGGCTACACCTTC	CASSYSAAYGYTF
TRBV11-2	-	TRBJ1-5	TGTGCCAGCAGCTTAGCTGGGCTCAATCAGCCCCAGCATTTT	CASSLAGLNQPQHF
TRBV27	-	TRBJ1-1	TGTGCCAGCAGTTATGCAGGGGCCCTGAACACTGAAGCTTTCTTT	CASSYAGALNTEAFF
TRBV19	TRBD2	TRBJ2-7	TGTGCCAGTAGTATAGACGGGACTAGCGGGAGGGCCTACGAGCAGTACTTC	CASSIDGTSGRAYEQYF
TRBV7-6	TRBD1	TRBJ1-1	TGTGCCAGCAGCCTTGGGACAGGGCAAACTGAAGCTTTCTTT	CASSLGTGQTEAFF
TRBV5-1	-	TRBJ2-1	TGCGCCAGCAGCTCGCTAGACAGAACCTACAATGAGCAGTTCTTC	CASSSLDRTYNEQFF
TRBV7-6	-	TRBJ1-1	TGTGCCAGCAGCCCAAACGGAGCAGAAGCTTTCTTT	CASSPNGAEAFF
TRBV27	-	TRBJ1-1	TGTGCCAGCAGTTTATCGGTCCTAAACACTGAAGCTTTCTTT	CASSLSVLNTEAFF
TRBV28	-	TRBJ2-2	TGTGCCAGCACCCAACGGGGTCCCGGGGAGCTGTTTTTT	CASTQRGPGELFF
TRBV5-1	TRBD1	TRBJ1-2	TGCGCCAGCAGCACAGGGGATAACTATGGCTACACCTTC	CASSTGDNYGYTF
TRBV29-1	-	TRBJ1-2	TGCAGCGTTGAACAGGGGCTCGGGTATGGCTACACCTTC	CSVEQGLGYGYTF
TRBV7-2	TRBD1	TRBJ2-1	TGTGCCAGCAGCAAATCGACAGGGGACAATGAGCAGTTCTTC	CASSKSTGDNEQFF